These 2 T cell receptor beta chains were all obtained from the same sample, sequenced in a study of CD8+ T cells in alopecia areata. Reverse transcribed after extraction, RNA yielded cDNA as the sequencing template. Generated by immunoSEQ multiplex PCR, the TCRdb table keeps only in-frame clones and is missing some. The sample includes about 190,000 clones, approximately 56% seen only once; the top ten take around 0.69%. The treatment was: oral pan-JAK inhibitor, 5-10 mg twice daily. Sample: CD4+ T cells sorted from blood, taken at week 4, from a patient treated with tofacitinib. The receptors were gathered from a human donor with alopecia areata.

This clone is a singleton in its sample. The chain combines TRBV25-1 with TRBJ2-5; D unresolved. The CDR3 spans 11 residues. The V end was cut by 4 bases, the J end by 5 bases, with 5 bases between. Per the germline V gene, CDR1 is MGHDK and CDR2 is SYGVNS. The CDR3 loop reads CASSARETQYF. The CDR3 bases are TGTGCCAGCAGTGCCAGGGAGACCCAGTACTTC.

The rearrangement links TRBV5-4 to TRBJ2-7, with no clear D. The CDR3 has 14 residues. V lost 2 bases, J lost 2 bases, and 11 bases lay in between. Germline V gene lookup returns CDR1 SGHNT and CDR2 YYREEE (reference sequence). The CDR3 reads CASSLSGYTYEQYF. The CDR3 coding sequence is TGTGCCAGCAGCTTATCGGGCTATACCTACGAGCAGTACTTC. The whole variable domain, filled in from reference TRBV5-4 and TRBJ2-7, reads ETGVTQSPTHLIKTRGQQVTLRCSSQSGHNTVSWYQQALGQGPQFIFQYYREEENGRGNFPPRFSGLQFPNYSSELNVNALELDDSALYLCASSLSGYTYEQYFGPGTRLTVT.